This TCR beta chain was recorded in a study of CD8+ T cells in alopecia areata. Overall study context: Tofacitinib was given for 6 to 18 months, then stopped for 6 months. Study conclusions and caveats: Scalp clonality decreased significantly with tofacitinib, and so did expanded CD8+ clones among the top 100. It was lesional scalp, especially alopecia totalis/universalis, that showed higher clonality than normal scalp.

Germline V gives CDR1 SQVTM, CDR2 ANQGSEA. The CDR3 is 15 amino acids. Unmatched junction bases numbered 8, after V lost 7 bases and J lost 0 bases. Extracted RNA was reverse transcribed into cDNA, the sequencing template. TCRdb's table, derived via immunoSEQ multiplex PCR, lists solely in-frame clones and lacks some. The sample has about 210,000 clones, approximately 70% seen once. Treatment given: oral pan-JAK inhibitor, 5-10 mg twice daily. Concerning this clone itself: The antigen is unknown.

Sequenced material: CD4+ T cells sorted from blood, taken at week 44, from a patient treated with tofacitinib. This clonotype was obtained from a human donor with alopecia areata. V and J are TRBV29-1 and TRBJ1-3, with TRBD1 matching over 8 bases. CDR3 region: CSAKTGVNSGNTIYF. As DNA, the CDR3 is TGCAGCGCCAAGACAGGGGTCAACTCTGGAAACACCATATATTTT.